This T cell receptor beta chain was retrieved from a study of cytomegalovirus exposure and HLA in healthy donors (dated by TCRdb to 2015 to 2018). In terms of the full investigation: In an earlier analysis of under 750 of the donors, 276 Gb of sequence data and roughly 100 million unique TCR beta sequences from about 179 million T cells were reported. The genetic ancestry cluster associated with self-reported Caucasian donors included 80% to 90% of the 300 to 400 genotyped donors. In a later analysis, previously published TCR beta repertoires from 550 to 700 donors were re-analyzed and high-resolution HLA genotyping was added so that TCR occurrence patterns could be studied. Typing coverage varied by locus: roughly 629-640 donors for A, B, C, DRB1 and DQB1; roughly 520 for DQA1; 600 to 610 for DPA1; roughly 450 for DPB1. To predict cytomegalovirus infection status, the study brought together high-throughput TCR immunosequencing, statistical association of individual TCRs with disease status, and machine learning. An earlier analysis of about 600 of the donors used high-throughput TCR beta sequencing to judge whether each TCR beta V gene segment behaved as functional or pseudogenic. Genome-wide SNP genotypes for about 60% of the roughly 700 donors were used in a later genetic analysis, which treated that subset as a discovery cohort. Along with the roughly 670-subject first cohort, a separate validation cohort of around 110 different subjects was used. Among a few hundred genotyped donors of the cohort, an average of about 240,000 unique TCR beta nucleotide sequences were sequenced per donor, roughly a sixth of them non-productive. Every discovery cohort repertoire had been produced on one sequencing platform. Class I and class II HLA loci were covered by the typing at four-digit resolution. The T cell repertoires of about 700 subjects were profiled by immunosequencing and related to cytomegalovirus serostatus. An early release that covered more than 550 HLA-typed donors contained approximately 290 gigabases of sequencing data and roughly 84 million unique TCR sequences. The study was designed to test whether signatures of past pathogen exposure could be identified by cataloging public T cell receptors. Roughly five DR-DQ haplotypes were handled as single units for association and clustering, since linkage in the cohort was strong. Donor age, sex, ethnicity and CMV serostatus were collected together with the repertoire data. Rather than drawing on any new phenotypic data, the later analysis identified candidate immune exposures from TCR beta sequences and the way those sequences occurred across donors. The investigation overall reported the following: Roughly uniform sequencing depth across donors was assumed in presence/absence analyses, although this assumption may not hold. A later genetic analysis reported fewer N-insertions in productive TCRs among donors in an Asian-associated ancestry cluster than the roughly 700-donor mean. A few of the identified cytomegalovirus-associated TCR beta chains were confirmed in vitro to be specific for cytomegalovirus antigens. A further reported finding was that TCR beta sequences accurately predicted the HLA-A and HLA-B alleles for most subjects in the first cohort. Because HLA typing was unavailable for some donors at each locus, only the typed subset was used in association tests. The classifier was reported to diagnose cytomegalovirus status with high specificity and sensitivity in both the original and validation cohorts. Compared with equally common non-associated chains, HLA-associated TCR beta chains in a later analysis were more clonally expanded and had lower generation probabilities. In a later analysis, the rate of TCR association differed among HLA loci, with DRB1 alleles having the most associated TCRs and HLA-C alleles having the fewest. Some IMGT-functional V segments, including TRBV6-2 and TRBV6-3, could not be told apart with the 87-base-pair reads, so those segments were excluded. Correlated functional status among segregating V segments might be attributable to linkage disequilibrium, but an unknown experimental factor could not be ruled out. A later analysis reported that several top co-occurrence clusters appeared linked to parvovirus B19, influenza, CMV and Epstein-Barr virus. An earlier analysis of around 540 of the donors showed that most TCR beta V segments appeared in productive rearrangements either about 87% or about 30% of the time, which broadly matched IMGT annotations. The study listed 150 to 200 TCR beta chains as associated with cytomegalovirus. CMV serostatus was the only immune exposure information available for the cohort. At a false discovery rate of 0.05, a later analysis linked 15,000 to 20,000 TCR beta sequences to specific HLA alleles. A cluster of highly shared sequence variants was judged likely to be a technical artifact of the sequencing pipeline. An association between a missense DCLRE1C variant and V-gene and J-gene trimming of TCR beta chains was found in a later genetic analysis and replicated in an independent cohort. In a later analysis, most CMV-associated TCR beta chains were found to appear HLA-restricted, with HLA associations seemingly driven largely by CMV exposure. The earlier analysis of 587 of the donors excluded roughly 17 rarely observed V segments, including chromosome 9 orphons, because counts were too low. This cohort had only TCR beta chains sequenced, and the lack of alpha or paired-chain data limited which features could be detected. When HLA alleles, especially DR and DQ, strongly co-occurred, TCR associations were difficult to assign to individual alleles. It was suggested by the authors that the approach could potentially be generalized to other disease states and immunological phenotypes. Most TCR sequences were observed very rarely across donors, whereas some public TCRs were present in many individuals.

In total, approximately 610 healthy bone marrow donors made up the cohort. At the time of sampling, every cohort member was nominally healthy, though immune exposures that went unrecorded were likely present. The donor was CMV seronegative and was included in the group of hundreds of seronegative cohort members. Each donor provided a peripheral blood sample, and peripheral blood mononuclear cells were used for TCR beta sequencing. Genomic DNA was extracted from the blood cell samples with the Qiagen DNeasy Blood Extraction Kit. In regard to this clone: Its binding antigen is unknown. Per-base qualities were not stored, and no clone one base away is much larger.

The library was produced with the immunoSEQ multiplex PCR assay. For the multiplex PCR, a mixture combining 60 forward primers for TCR Vbeta segments and 13 reverse primers for TCR Jbeta segments was used. The CDR3 region of rearranged TCR beta genes was amplified from genomic DNA with a multiplex PCR assay. Amplified TCR beta libraries were sequenced as 87-base-pair reads on the Illumina HiSeq System. Under the source paper's analysis protocol: A later analysis tallied roughly 78 million unique TCR beta chains across the approximately 670 repertoires, and around 9.9 million of those chains were shared by two or more donors. To remove PCR and sequencing errors, raw reads were error-corrected and collapsed into unique sequences using a nearest-neighbor algorithm that merged closely related sequences. CDR3 sequences were aligned to IMGT reference sequences to assign V, D and J gene segments. For a sequence to be retained, a match of at least six nucleotides to both a V gene segment and a J gene segment was required. Rearrangements were classified as productive when the CDR3 lacked stop codons and remained in frame with V and J, and all other rearrangements were classified as non-productive. Following IMGT convention, CDR3 was defined as the stretch from the second conserved V-encoded cysteine up to the conserved J-encoded phenylalanine. The earlier analysis of a few hundred of the donors excluded any sequence lacking an unambiguous match to a single V gene segment. An earlier analysis of a few hundred of the donors called V segments functional above 56.7% productive rearrangements and segregating when the between-donor standard deviation exceeded 5%. A statistical classification framework was developed to diagnose cytomegalovirus status using the catalog of TCR beta chain sequences. V and J gene assignment, in a later analysis, came from comparing TCR nucleotide sequences with IMGT/GENE-DB human TR gene sequences. Using the TCRdist pipeline, a later analysis assigned CDR3 sequences along with most-parsimonious VDJ recombination scenarios. In a later analysis, each TCR beta chain was defined by its CDR3 amino acid sequence together with its V-gene family, and reads without a unique V-gene family were excluded. As a way to deal with suspected cross-contamination and a sequencing artifact, a later analysis dropped 450 to 600 nucleotide sequences that were highly shared and had low generation probability. A later analysis calculated a clonal expansion index for each public chain from normalized within-repertoire ranks of inferred template counts. In a later analysis, generation probabilities were computed with a VDJ recombination model fitted to out-of-frame rearrangements, and the resulting probabilities were checked against IGoR. In a later analysis, TCR-TCR, TCR-HLA and TCR-CMV co-occurrence was scored with hypergeometric tests, and a repertoire-size bias correction was applied to TCR pairs. False discovery rates were estimated in a later analysis by permuting HLA or CMV assignments 20 times. A later analysis grouped co-occurring TCRs with DBSCAN, adding TCRdist sequence similarity when clustering within HLA-allele-positive subsets. Co-occurrence clustering excluded repertoires with fewer than 30,000 or more than 120,000 public chains, plus five with anomalous nucleotide sharing. Sourced from immuneACCESS, this table was stored by TCRdb with only in-frame sequences that have V and J called. A share of the clones is absent; for the studies checked, an unresolved V gene accounts for under half, and the remainder has no known explanation. The D gene and trimming were derived from the DNA, and the V and J assignments and clone size from that table. The sample yields more than 95,000 clones; 75% were counted once. Of the sample, 3.3% falls within the top ten clones.

The V and J ends are trimmed by 0 bases and 2 bases, leaving 13 bases between them. The germline V gene supplies CDR1 SGHRS and CDR2 YFSETQ. Reading from cysteine to phenylalanine, the CDR3 counts 16 amino acids. Only the CDR3 part of the read is kept: 48 bases, read in frame from the first base. Sequenced sample: PBMCs. This clonotype was sampled from a woman aged 45-65 years in good health and CMV-seronegative. Recombination connected TRBV5-1 to TRBJ2-3; a tentative D call is TRBD2 (6 bases match). The CDR3 amino acid sequence is: CASSLAGAGNTDTQYF. DNA sequence: TGCGCCAGCAGCTTGGCCGGGGCGGGGAACACAGATACGCAGTATTTT.